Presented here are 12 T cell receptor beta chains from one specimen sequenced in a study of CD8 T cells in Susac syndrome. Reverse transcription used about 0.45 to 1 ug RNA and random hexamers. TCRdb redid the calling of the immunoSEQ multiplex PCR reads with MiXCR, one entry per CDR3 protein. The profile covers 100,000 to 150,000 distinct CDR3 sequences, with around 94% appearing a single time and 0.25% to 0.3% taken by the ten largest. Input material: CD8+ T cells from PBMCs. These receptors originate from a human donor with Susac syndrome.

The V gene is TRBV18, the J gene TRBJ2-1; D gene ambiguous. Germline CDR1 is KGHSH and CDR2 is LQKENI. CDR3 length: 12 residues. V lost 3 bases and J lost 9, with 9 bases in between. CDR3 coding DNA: TGTGCCAGCTCACCGACCAATACTGAGCAGTTCTTC. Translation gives CASSPTNTEQFF.

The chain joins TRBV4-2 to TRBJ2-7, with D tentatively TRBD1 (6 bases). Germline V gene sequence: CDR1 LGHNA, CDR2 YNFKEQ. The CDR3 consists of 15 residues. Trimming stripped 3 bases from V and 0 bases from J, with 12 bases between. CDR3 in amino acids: CASSHHQGSSYEQYF. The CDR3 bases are TGTGCCAGCAGCCATCACCAGGGGAGCTCCTACGAGCAGTACTTC.

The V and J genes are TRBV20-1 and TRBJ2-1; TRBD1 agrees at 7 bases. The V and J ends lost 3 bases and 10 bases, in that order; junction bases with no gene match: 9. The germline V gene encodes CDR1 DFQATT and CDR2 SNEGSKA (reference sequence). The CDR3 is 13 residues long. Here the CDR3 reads CSASRDSVREQFF. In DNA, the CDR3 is TGCAGTGCTAGTAGGGACAGTGTCAGGGAGCAGTTCTTC.

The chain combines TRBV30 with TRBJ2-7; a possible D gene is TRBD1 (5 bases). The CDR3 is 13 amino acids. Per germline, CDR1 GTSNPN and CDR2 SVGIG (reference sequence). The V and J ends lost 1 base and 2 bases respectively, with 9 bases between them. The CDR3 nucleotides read TGTGCCTGGAGTGGAGACAGTCCCTACGAGCAGTACTTC. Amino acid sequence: CAWSGDSPYEQYF. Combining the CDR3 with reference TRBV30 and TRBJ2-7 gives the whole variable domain SQTIHQWPATLVQPVGSPLSLECTVEGTSNPNLYWYRQAAGRGLQLLFYSVGIGQISSEVPQNLSASRPQDRQFILSSKKLLLSDSGFYLCAWSGDSPYEQYFGPGTRLTVT.

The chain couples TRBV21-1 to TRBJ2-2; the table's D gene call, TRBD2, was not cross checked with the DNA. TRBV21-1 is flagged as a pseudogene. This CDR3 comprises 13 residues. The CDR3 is CASIPLRTGELFF. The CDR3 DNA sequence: TGTGCCAGCATCCCGCTAAGGACCGGGGAGCTGTTTTTT.

This CDR3 reads CSAHTGGGSYEQYF. The CDR3 nucleotides are TGCAGTGCTCATACAGGGGGCGGCTCCTACGAGCAGTACTTC. The rearrangement uses TRBV20-1 and TRBJ2-7; 9 bases line up with TRBD1. Trimming took 5 bases from V and 0 from J; bases not matched to a gene: 5. This CDR3 is built from 14 residues. Germline loops: CDR1 DFQATT, CDR2 SNEGSKA (reference sequence).

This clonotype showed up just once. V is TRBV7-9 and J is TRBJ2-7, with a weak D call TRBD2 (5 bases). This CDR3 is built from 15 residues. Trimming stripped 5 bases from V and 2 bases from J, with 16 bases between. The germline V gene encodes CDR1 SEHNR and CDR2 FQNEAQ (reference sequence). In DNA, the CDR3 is TGTGCCAGCAGCCCCTCGGACTTGCAACCCTACGAGCAGTACTTC. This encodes CASSPSDLQPYEQYF. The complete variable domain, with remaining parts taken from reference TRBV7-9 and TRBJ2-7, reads DTGVSQNPRHKITKRGQNVTFRCDPISEHNRLYWYRQTLGQGPEFLTYFQNEAQLEKSRLLSDRFSAERPKGSFSTLEIQRTEQGDSAMYLCASSPSDLQPYEQYFGPGTRLTVT.

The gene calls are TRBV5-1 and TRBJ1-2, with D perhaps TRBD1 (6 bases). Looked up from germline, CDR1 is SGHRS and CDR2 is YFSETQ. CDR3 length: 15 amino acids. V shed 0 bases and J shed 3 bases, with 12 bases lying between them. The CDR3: CASSLEQGVHYGYTF. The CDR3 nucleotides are TGCGCCAGCAGCTTGGAACAGGGCGTACACTATGGCTACACCTTC.

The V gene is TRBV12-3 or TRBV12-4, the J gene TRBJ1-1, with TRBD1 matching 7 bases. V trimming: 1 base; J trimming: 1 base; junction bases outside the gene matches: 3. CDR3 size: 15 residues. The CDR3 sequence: CASSLGTGKNTEAFF. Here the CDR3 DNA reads TGTGCCAGCAGTTTAGGGACAGGCAAGAACACTGAAGCTTTCTTT.

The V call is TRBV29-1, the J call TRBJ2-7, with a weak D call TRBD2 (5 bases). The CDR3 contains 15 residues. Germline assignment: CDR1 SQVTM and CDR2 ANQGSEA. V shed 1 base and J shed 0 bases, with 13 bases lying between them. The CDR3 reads CSVEGETGSSYEQYF. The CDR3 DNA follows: TGCAGCGTTGAAGGGGAGACGGGGAGCTCCTACGAGCAGTACTTC.

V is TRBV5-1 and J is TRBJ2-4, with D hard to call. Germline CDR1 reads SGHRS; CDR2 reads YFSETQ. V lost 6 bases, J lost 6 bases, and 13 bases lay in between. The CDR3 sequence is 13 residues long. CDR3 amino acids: CASTTESTNIQYF. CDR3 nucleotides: TGCGCCAGCACAACAGAAAGCACAAACATTCAGTACTTC.

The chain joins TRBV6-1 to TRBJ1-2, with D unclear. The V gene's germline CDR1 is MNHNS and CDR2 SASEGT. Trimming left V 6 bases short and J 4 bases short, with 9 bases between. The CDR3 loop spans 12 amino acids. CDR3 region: CASSLDTYGYTF. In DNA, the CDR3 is TGTGCCAGCAGCCTAGACACCTATGGCTACACCTTC.